Below are 29 T cell receptor beta chains sequenced from a single sample in a study of Graves' ophthalmopathy and Graves' hyperthyroidism. The TCR beta CDR3 regions underwent amplification from RNA transcripts. HTBI primers were used in a first-round RT-PCR, which preceded a second-round multiplex PCR. A single record per CDR3 protein comes from TCRdb applying MiXCR to the multiplex PCR reads. The repertoire consists of approximately 330,000 distinct CDR3 sequences, with 17% occurring once and the leading ten covering 9% to 15%. Material: peripheral blood. The receptors stem from an adult man with Graves' ophthalmopathy.

At least ten counts were recorded for this clonotype. The chain combines TRBV28 with TRBJ1-1; no clear D. CDR1 MDHEN and CDR2 SYDVKM come from the germline V gene. V was trimmed by 8 bases and J by 4 bases, leaving 8 bases between them. This CDR3 comprises 11 residues. The CDR3 loop is CASLRTTEAFF. CDR3 coding DNA: TGTGCCAGCTTAAGGACCACTGAAGCTTTCTTT.

Ten or more counts support this clonotype. The rearrangement uses TRBV12-5 and TRBJ2-7; 12 bases line up with TRBD1. Trimming removed 5 bases from V and 3 bases from J; junction bases left unmatched: 17. The CDR3 runs 19 residues. The germline CDR1 and CDR2 sequences are LGHNT and FRNRAP. The CDR3 DNA follows: TGTGCTAGTGGTAACCCGGGACAGGGGGCTACTAGTCAAAGCTACGAGCAGTACTTC. It codes for CASGNPGQGATSQSYEQYF.

As regards this clonotype: This may arise from a read error, as a much more abundant clone is one base away. The rearrangement links TRBV27 to TRBJ2-2; 9 bases are shared with TRBD1. This CDR3 is built from 14 residues. In germline, CDR1 is MNHEY, CDR2 SMNVEV (reference sequence). The CDR3 nucleotides are TGTGCCAGCAGTTCCGGGACAGGGTCCGGGGAGCCGTTTTTT. It translates to CASSSGTGSGEPFF.

This clonotype was observed many times. The V gene is TRBV11-2, the J gene TRBJ1-5; a weak D match, TRBD1 (6 bases). CDR1 and CDR2 from the germline V gene are SGHAT and FQNNGV. The CDR3 is made up of 14 amino acids. Trimming removed 5 bases at V and 4 bases at J, with 12 bases between. Here the CDR3 DNA reads TGTGCCAGCAGCCCCGGGACATCGAATCAGCCCCAGCATTTT. It codes for CASSPGTSNQPQHF.

There are many counts of this clonotype. The chain combines TRBV15 with TRBJ2-1, with TRBD2 as a possible D gene (5 bases). The CDR3 consists of 18 residues. V was pared by 0 bases and J by 4 bases, with 19 bases between. Per germline, CDR1 LNHNV and CDR2 YYDKDF (reference sequence). DNA of the CDR3: TGTGCCACCAGCAGAGATACTGGAGCGGCCGCCGGGTACAATGAGCAGTTCTTC. Amino acids: CATSRDTGAAAGYNEQFF.

This clonotype was seen ten or more times. This rearrangement joins TRBV6-5 to TRBJ2-7; D call uncertain. Germline V gene lookup returns CDR1 MNHEY and CDR2 SVGAGI. The CDR3 runs to 14 residues. V was shortened by 0 bases and J by 1 base, with 7 bases between the two germline ends. The CDR3: CASSYSFESYEQYF. DNA for the CDR3: TGTGCCAGCAGTTACTCTTTCGAATCCTACGAGCAGTACTTC.

The V and J genes are TRBV6-1 and TRBJ2-7, with a tentative D call TRBD2 (5 bases). Germline CDR1 MNHNS, CDR2 SASEGT. V gave up 6 bases and J gave up 2 bases, with 14 bases separating them. This CDR3 spans 14 amino acids. The CDR3 bases are TGTGCCAGCAGCCGTCCGGGATTCCCCTACGAGCAGTACTTC. It yields the protein CASSRPGFPYEQYF.

For the CDR3, the DNA is TGTGCCAGCAGTTCTACACAGGGAACCTACGAGCAGTACTTC. This sequence encodes CASSSTQGTYEQYF. The gene calls are TRBV12-3 or TRBV12-4 and TRBJ2-7; D possibly corresponds to TRBD1 (6 bases). Between the trimmed V and J ends, which lost 4 bases and 2 bases, there was a span of 12 bases. The CDR3 length is 14 residues.

V gene TRBV11-2 combines with J gene TRBJ2-7, with no clear D. The CDR3 has 16 amino acids. The V gene lost 1 base and the J gene lost 0 bases, with 13 bases spanning the gap. The germline CDR1 and CDR2 sequences are SGHAT and FQNNGV. CDR3 in DNA: TGTGCCAGCAGCTTAGGAGCGAGAGGAAGCTCCTACGAGCAGTACTTC. It specifies CASSLGARGSSYEQYF.

The CDR3 nucleotides read TGTGCCAGCAGCTTAAGGGGGGGGACCGGCTACACCTTC. Its translation: CASSLRGGTGYTF. The chain uses TRBV7-2 and TRBJ1-2, with D possibly TRBD1 on 6 matching bases. The CDR3 loop spans 13 amino acids. CDR1 is SGHTA, CDR2 FQGNSA, per germline. V was shortened by 2 bases and J by 8 bases, with 12 bases between the two germline ends.

This clonotype was counted at least ten times. The rearrangement links TRBV29-1 to TRBJ2-7; a possible D gene is TRBD1 (6 bases). The CDR3 is 14 residues long. Trimming took 6 bases from V and 2 from J, leaving 17 bases between them. The germline CDR1 and CDR2 sequences are SQVTM and ANQGSEA. CDR3 bases: TGCAGCGTCGCTGGGCCGAGGGGGACCTACGAGCAGTACTTC. The encoded protein is CSVAGPRGTYEQYF.

This clonotype has ten or more counts. The V and J genes are TRBV7-9 and TRBJ1-2; the D is unclear. Per the germline V gene, CDR1 is SEHNR and CDR2 is FQNEAQ (reference sequence). CDR3 length equals 12 residues. Trimming removed 4 bases at V and 5 bases at J, with 8 bases between. The CDR3 sequence: CASSSEAYGYTF. The CDR3 DNA follows: TGTGCCAGCAGCTCGGAGGCTTATGGCTACACCTTC.

There are many counts of this clonotype. The chain couples TRBV6-2 or TRBV6-3 to TRBJ2-5, with TRBD1 matching over 7 bases. V dropped 0 bases and J dropped 0; count of bases not matched to a gene: 7. The germline V gene has CDR1 MNHEY and CDR2 SVGEGT. This CDR3 has 17 residues. This CDR3 is CASSYSIIGTDQETQYF. The CDR3 DNA reads TGTGCCAGCAGTTACTCGATAATTGGGACAGACCAAGAGACCCAGTACTTC.

In its sample, this clonotype was seen many times. The chain employs TRBV6-5 and TRBJ1-1; tentative D call: TRBD1 (6 bases). V lost 6 bases, J lost 0 bases, and 11 bases lay in between. CDR1 is MNHEY, CDR2 SVGAGI, per germline. The CDR3 totals 14 residues. CDR3 DNA sequence: TGTGCCAGCAGCGGGGACAAGATGAACACTGAAGCTTTCTTT. It codes for CASSGDKMNTEAFF.

J is TRBJ2-7 and V is TRBV13, with 8 positions matching TRBD1. The CDR3 sequence is 15 residues long. V lost 5 bases to trimming and J lost 2 bases; unmatched junction nucleotides: 8. The germline V gene encodes CDR1 PRHDT and CDR2 FYEKMQ (reference sequence). CDR3 region: CASSPGTGQTYEQYF. In DNA form, the CDR3 reads TGTGCCAGCAGCCCCGGGACAGGTCAAACCTACGAGCAGTACTTC.

This clonotype was detected ten times or more. The chain combines TRBV12-3 or TRBV12-4 with TRBJ2-5; the D is unclear. V was trimmed by 1 base and J by 1 base, leaving 4 bases between them. This CDR3 is built from 13 residues. DNA for the CDR3: TGTGCCAGCAGTTTAGGCTTCCAAGAGACCCAGTACTTC. Its protein is CASSLGFQETQYF.

Ten or more counts support this clonotype. The chain is built from TRBV5-5 and TRBJ2-5; D might be TRBD1 (8 bases). CDR1 SGHKS and CDR2 YYEKEE come from the germline V gene (reference sequence). V lost 4 bases, J lost 0 bases, and 16 bases lay in between. This CDR3 region has 16 residues. CDR3 in amino acids: CASSPGGQGHQETQYF. CDR3 coding DNA: TGTGCCAGCAGCCCGGGAGGACAGGGACACCAAGAGACCCAGTACTTC.

This clonotype has ten or more counts. CDR3: CASSWRNYGYTF. The CDR3 bases are TGTGCCAGCAGTTGGAGAAACTATGGCTACACCTTC. This chain uses TRBV12-3 or TRBV12-4 with TRBJ1-2; no clear D. The CDR3 sequence is 12 residues long. Trimming took 4 bases from V and 2 from J, leaving 5 bases between them.

This clonotype was seen at least ten times. The CDR3 region has the DNA TGCAGTGCTAGACCGATGGACAGGGGCTACGAGCAGTACTTC. Its translation: CSARPMDRGYEQYF. V is TRBV20-1 and J is TRBJ2-7, with 9 bases fitting TRBD1. The CDR3 is made up of 14 amino acids. Trimming at V came to 2 bases and at J to 3 bases, leaving 5 bases not matched to a gene. Germline CDR1 DFQATT, CDR2 SNEGSKA (reference sequence).

The chain joins TRBV6-1 to TRBJ2-7; 9 nucleotides agree with TRBD1. Germline V CDR1 and CDR2: MNHNS, SASEGT. The ends lost 7 bases at V and 5 bases at J; junction bases unmatched: 12. There are 15 residues in the CDR3. The CDR3 nucleotides are TGTGCCAGCATCATAATACGGGGACAGGGCCACGAGCAGTACTTC. Translated: CASIIIRGQGHEQYF.

This clonotype was detected ten times or more. The chain is built from TRBV28 and TRBJ1-1; TRBD1 matches at 8 bases. The CDR3 sequence is 14 residues long. The V segment lost 6 bases and the J segment 5 bases; nucleotides outside the gene matches: 8. Germline V lookup: CDR1 MDHEN, CDR2 SYDVKM. In DNA form, the CDR3 reads TGTGCCAGCAGCCTGACAGGGGCGCTGACTGAAGCTTTCTTT. Protein sequence: CASSLTGALTEAFF.

This clonotype was counted at least ten times. In nucleotides, the CDR3 is TGTGCCAGTGGAACGGACAGCCCTGACGAGAACTATGGCTACACCTTC. It encodes CASGTDSPDENYGYTF. J is TRBJ1-2 and V is TRBV19; TRBD1 might be the D (6 bases). CDR1 and CDR2 from the germline V gene are LNHDA and SQIVND (reference sequence). Deletions cut 8 bases from V and 2 bases from J, with 21 bases between. The CDR3 loop spans 16 amino acids.

This clonotype has a count of ten or more. The chain has TRBV6-5 and TRBJ1-3; D gene ambiguous. CDR1 is MNHEY and CDR2 is SVGAGI in the germline V gene. V lost 0 bases, J lost 0 bases, and 6 bases lay in between. The CDR3 has 15 amino acids. DNA of the CDR3: TGTGCCAGCAGTTACTCGAGACGCTCTGGAAACACCATATATTTT. It is translated as CASSYSRRSGNTIYF.

The chain joins TRBV28 to TRBJ2-7; 15 positions agree with TRBD2. The CDR3 loop spans 15 amino acids. The junction had 3 bases not matched to a gene; V was cut back by 3 bases and J by 6 bases. Germline lookup yields CDR1 MDHEN and CDR2 SYDVKM. The CDR3 DNA follows: TGTGCCAGCAGTTTTGGGACTAGCGGGAGGATCGAGCAGTACTTC. Amino acids: CASSFGTSGRIEQYF.

The sample holds many counts of this clonotype. The chain carries TRBV7-9 and TRBJ2-7; no clear D gene. Trimming stripped 2 bases from V and 3 bases from J, with 5 bases between. This CDR3 region has 12 residues. Germline V gene lookup returns CDR1 SEHNR and CDR2 FQNEAQ (reference sequence). The CDR3 sequence: CASSLKDYEQYF. The CDR3 DNA sequence: TGTGCCAGCAGCTTAAAGGACTACGAGCAGTACTTC.

This clonotype occurred many times. The chain is built from TRBV11-2 and TRBJ2-5; D is perhaps TRBD1 or TRBD2 (6 bases each). The CDR3 extends over 16 amino acids. The germline V and J ends were trimmed by 1 base and 5 bases, with 17 bases remaining between them. From germline, CDR1 is SGHAT and CDR2 FQNNGV. CDR3 region: CASSLGRDMSLETQYF. CDR3 coding DNA: TGTGCCAGCAGCTTAGGGCGGGACATGTCTTTGGAGACCCAGTACTTC.

Worth noting for this clonotype: This may be a read error: a much more frequent sequence differs by one nucleotide. This chain connects TRBV11-2 to TRBJ1-5; D unresolved. The CDR3 totals 13 residues. V was trimmed by 2 bases and J by 9 bases, leaving 11 bases between them. Germline assignment: CDR1 SGHAT and CDR2 FQNNGV. The CDR3 region is CASSLIRGGPQHF. The CDR3 bases are TGTGCCAGCAGCTTAATTCGCGGAGGGCCCCAGCATTTT.

The table lists this clonotype with many counts. The V call is TRBV3-1, the J call TRBJ1-1, with a tentative D call TRBD1 (5 bases). Germline V CDR1 and CDR2: LGHDT, YNNKEL (reference sequence). This CDR3 contains 13 residues. Trimming took off 1 base at V and 8 bases at J, with 11 bases between the two ends. CDR3 DNA sequence: TGTGCCAGCAGCCAAGGCCAGGGTAAAGAAGCTTTCTTT. Encoded protein: CASSQGQGKEAFF.

This clonotype appeared a few times. This chain uses TRBV28 with TRBJ2-7; possibly TRBD1 for D (5 bases). CDR1 is MDHEN, CDR2 SYDVKM, per germline. The CDR3 is made up of 15 amino acids. Trimming stripped 3 bases from V and 3 bases from J, with 15 bases between. In nucleotides, the CDR3 is TGTGCCAGCAGTTTGTTCGGGCAGGACAACTACGAGCAGTACTTC. Its protein is CASSLFGQDNYEQYF.